Given below is one TCR beta chain in context. No antigen is known for it. CDR1 is SGHDT, CDR2 YYEEEE, per germline. V lost 0 bases, J lost 4 bases, and 14 bases lay in between. The CDR3 has 15 amino acids. These data originate in a study of cytomegalovirus exposure and HLA in healthy donors. Use of 60 Vbeta and 13 Jbeta primers characterized the PCR. TCRdb's copy holds only in-frame clones and misses some; the assay was immunoSEQ multiplex PCR. Among 240,000 or so clones listed, over 70% were seen once. General study findings and limits: The later analysis indicated that the majority of CMV-associated TCR beta chains appeared HLA-restricted. Using the classifier, cytomegalovirus status was reportedly diagnosed with high specificity and sensitivity. The authors enumerated some 160 TCR beta chains as linked to cytomegalovirus.

This clonotype was obtained from a woman between 55 and 75 years old in good health and CMV-seropositive. Sequencing used PBMCs. V usage is TRBV5-6 and J usage is TRBJ2-7; D not certain. As DNA, the CDR3 is TGTGCCAGCAGCTTGGCGGTTCGGTACGGGTACGAGCAGTACTTC. Translation: CASSLAVRYGYEQYF.